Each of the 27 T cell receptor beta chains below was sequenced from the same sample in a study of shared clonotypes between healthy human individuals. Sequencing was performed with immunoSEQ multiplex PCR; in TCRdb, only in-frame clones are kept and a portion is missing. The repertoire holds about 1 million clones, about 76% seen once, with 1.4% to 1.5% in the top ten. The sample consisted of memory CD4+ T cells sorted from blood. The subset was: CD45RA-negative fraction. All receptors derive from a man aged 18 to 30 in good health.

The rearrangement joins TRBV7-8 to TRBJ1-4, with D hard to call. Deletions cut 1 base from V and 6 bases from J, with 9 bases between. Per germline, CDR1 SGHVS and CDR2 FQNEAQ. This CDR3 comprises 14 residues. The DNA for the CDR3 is TGTGCCAGCAGCTTAGATTGGAATGATGAAAAACTGTTTTTT. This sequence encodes CASSLDWNDEKLFF.

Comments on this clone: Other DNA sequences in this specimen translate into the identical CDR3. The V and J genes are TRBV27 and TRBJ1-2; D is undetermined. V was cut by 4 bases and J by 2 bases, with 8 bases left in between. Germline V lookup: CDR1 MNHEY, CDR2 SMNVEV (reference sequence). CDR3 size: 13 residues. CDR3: CASSWAGNYGYTF. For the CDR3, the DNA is TGTGCCAGCAGTTGGGCTGGCAACTATGGCTACACCTTC.

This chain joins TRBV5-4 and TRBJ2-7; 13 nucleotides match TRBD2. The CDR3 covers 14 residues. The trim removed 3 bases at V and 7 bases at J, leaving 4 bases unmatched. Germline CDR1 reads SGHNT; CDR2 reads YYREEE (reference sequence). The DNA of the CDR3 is TGTGCCAGCAGCTCACCGGGACTAGCGGGGGAGCAGTACTTC. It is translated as CASSSPGLAGEQYF.

CDR3 region: CASSSDRTENNSPLHF. As DNA, the CDR3 is TGTGCCAGCAGCTCAGACCGGACGGAGAATAATTCACCCCTCCACTTT. J is TRBJ1-6 and V is TRBV7-6; D ambiguous. Germline V CDR1 and CDR2: SGHVS, FNYEAQ. Trimming left V 4 bases short and J 5 bases short, with 15 bases between. CDR3 length: 16 residues.

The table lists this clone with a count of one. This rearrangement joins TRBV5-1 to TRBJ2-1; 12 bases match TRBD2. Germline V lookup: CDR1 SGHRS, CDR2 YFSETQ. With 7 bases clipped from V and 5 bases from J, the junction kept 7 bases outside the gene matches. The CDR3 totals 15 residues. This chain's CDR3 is CASRPLAGGDNEQFF. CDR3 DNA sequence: TGCGCCAGCCGCCCCCTAGCGGGGGGGGACAATGAGCAGTTCTTC.

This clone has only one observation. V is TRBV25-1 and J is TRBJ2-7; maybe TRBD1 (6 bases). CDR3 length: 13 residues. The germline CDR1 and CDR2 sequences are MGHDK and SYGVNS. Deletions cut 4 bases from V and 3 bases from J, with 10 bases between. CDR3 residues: CASSGPQGYEQYF. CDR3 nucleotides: TGTGCCAGCAGTGGCCCACAGGGCTACGAGCAGTACTTC.

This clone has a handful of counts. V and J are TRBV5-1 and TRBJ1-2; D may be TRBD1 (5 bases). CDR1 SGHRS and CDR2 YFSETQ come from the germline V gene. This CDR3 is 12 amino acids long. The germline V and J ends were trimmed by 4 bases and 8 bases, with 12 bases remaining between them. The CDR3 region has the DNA TGCGCCAGCAGCCAAGGACAAGGCGGCTACACCTTC. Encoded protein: CASSQGQGGYTF.

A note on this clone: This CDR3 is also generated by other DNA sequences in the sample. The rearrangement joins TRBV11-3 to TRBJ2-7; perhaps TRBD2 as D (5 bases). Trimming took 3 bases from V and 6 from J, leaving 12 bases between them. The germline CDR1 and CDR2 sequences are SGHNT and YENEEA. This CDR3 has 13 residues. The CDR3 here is CASSLTTVGEQYF. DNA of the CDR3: TGTGCCAGCAGCTTGACTACGGTAGGCGAGCAGTACTTC. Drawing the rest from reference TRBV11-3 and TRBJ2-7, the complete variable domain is EAGVVQSPRYKIIEKKQPVAFWCNPISGHNTLYWYLQNLGQGPELLIRYENEEAVDDSQLPKDRFSAERLKGVDSTLKIQPAELGDSAVYLCASSLTTVGEQYFGPGTRLTVT.

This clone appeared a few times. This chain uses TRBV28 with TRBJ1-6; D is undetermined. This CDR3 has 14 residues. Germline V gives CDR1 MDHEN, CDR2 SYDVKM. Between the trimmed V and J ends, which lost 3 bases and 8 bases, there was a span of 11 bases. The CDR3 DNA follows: TGTGCCAGCAGTTTCCCCGGGATCGATTCACCCCTCCACTTT. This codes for CASSFPGIDSPLHF.

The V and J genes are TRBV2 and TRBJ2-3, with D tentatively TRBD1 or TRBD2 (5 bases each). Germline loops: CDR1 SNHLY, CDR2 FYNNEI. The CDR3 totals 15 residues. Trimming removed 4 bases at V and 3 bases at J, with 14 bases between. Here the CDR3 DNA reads TGTGCCAGCAGTGCCCGGGACCGGGGTACAGATACGCAGTATTTT. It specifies CASSARDRGTDTQYF.

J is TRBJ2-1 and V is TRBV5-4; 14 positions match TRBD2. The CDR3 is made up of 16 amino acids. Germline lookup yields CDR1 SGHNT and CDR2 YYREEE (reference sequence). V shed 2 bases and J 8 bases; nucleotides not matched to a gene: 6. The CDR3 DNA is TGTGCCAGCAGCTTCCGACTAGCGGGAGGGCCCCATGAGCAGTTCTTC. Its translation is CASSFRLAGGPHEQFF.

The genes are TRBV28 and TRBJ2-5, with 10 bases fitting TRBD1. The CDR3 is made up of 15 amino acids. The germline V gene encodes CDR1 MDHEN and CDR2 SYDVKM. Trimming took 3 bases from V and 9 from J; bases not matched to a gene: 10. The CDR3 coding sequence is TGTGCCAGCAGTTTCTCCGGGACAGGGGTTCAGGCCCAGTACTTC. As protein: CASSFSGTGVQAQYF.

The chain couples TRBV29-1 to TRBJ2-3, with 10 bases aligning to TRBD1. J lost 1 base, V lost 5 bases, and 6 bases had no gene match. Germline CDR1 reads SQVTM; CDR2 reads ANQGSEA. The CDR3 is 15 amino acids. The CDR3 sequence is CSVRQGARGTDTQYF. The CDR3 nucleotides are TGCAGCGTTCGACAGGGGGCGAGGGGCACAGATACGCAGTATTTT.

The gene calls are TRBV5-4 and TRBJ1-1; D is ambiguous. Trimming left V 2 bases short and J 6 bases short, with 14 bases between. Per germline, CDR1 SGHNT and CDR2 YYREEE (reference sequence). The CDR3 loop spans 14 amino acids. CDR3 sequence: CASSLPQGMAEAFF. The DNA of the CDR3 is TGTGCCAGCAGCTTACCTCAAGGGATGGCTGAAGCTTTCTTT. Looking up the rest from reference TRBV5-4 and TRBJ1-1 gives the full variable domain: ETGVTQSPTHLIKTRGQQVTLRCSSQSGHNTVSWYQQALGQGPQFIFQYYREEENGRGNFPPRFSGLQFPNYSSELNVNALELDDSALYLCASSLPQGMAEAFFGQGTRLTVV.

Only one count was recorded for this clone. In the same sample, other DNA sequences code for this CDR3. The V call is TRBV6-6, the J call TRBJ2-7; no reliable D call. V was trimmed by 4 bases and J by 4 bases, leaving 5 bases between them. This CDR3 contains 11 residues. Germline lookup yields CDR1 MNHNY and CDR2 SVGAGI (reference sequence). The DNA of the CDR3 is TGTGCCAGCAGTTCCTTGTACGAGCAGTACTTC. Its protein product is CASSSLYEQYF.

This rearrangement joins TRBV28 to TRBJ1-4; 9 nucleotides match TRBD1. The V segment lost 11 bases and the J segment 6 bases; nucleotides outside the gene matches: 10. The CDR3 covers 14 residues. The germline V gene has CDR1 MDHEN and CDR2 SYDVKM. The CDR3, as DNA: TGTGCCGGTCGGAAGGGGACAGGGCATGAAAAACTGTTTTTT. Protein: CAGRKGTGHEKLFF.

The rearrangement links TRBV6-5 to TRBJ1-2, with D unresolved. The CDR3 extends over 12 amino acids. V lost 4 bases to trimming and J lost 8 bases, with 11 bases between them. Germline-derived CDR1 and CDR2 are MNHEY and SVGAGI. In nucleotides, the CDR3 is TGTGCCAGCAGTTTCCCTTCCGGGGGCTACACCTTC. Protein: CASSFPSGGYTF.

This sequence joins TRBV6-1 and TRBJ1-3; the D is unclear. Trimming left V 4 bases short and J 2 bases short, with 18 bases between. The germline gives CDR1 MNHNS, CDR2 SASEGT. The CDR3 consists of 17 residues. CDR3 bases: TGTGCCAGCAGTGCCTTAGGCGTCCCTTCGCCTGGAAACACCATATATTTT. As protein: CASSALGVPSPGNTIYF.

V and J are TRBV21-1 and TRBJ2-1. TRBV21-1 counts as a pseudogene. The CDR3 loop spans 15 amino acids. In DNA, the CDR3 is TGTGCCAGCAGCTCGGTGGGTTCCTCCTACAATGAGCAGTTCTTC. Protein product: CASSSVGSSYNEQFF.

DNA for the CDR3: TGTGCCAGCAGTGGGTGGACTGAAGCTTTCTTT. It encodes CASSGWTEAFF. J is TRBJ1-1 and V is TRBV2; D gene uncertain. V gave up 4 bases and J gave up 5 bases, with 5 bases separating them. Germline-derived CDR1 and CDR2 are SNHLY and FYNNEI. The CDR3 covers 11 residues. Full variable domain (remainder filled in from reference TRBV2 and TRBJ1-1): EPEVTQTPSHQVTQMGQEVILRCVPISNHLYFYWYRQILGQKVEFLVSFYNNEISEKSEIFDDQFSVERPDGSNFTLKIRSTKLEDSAMYFCASSGWTEAFFGQGTRLTVV.

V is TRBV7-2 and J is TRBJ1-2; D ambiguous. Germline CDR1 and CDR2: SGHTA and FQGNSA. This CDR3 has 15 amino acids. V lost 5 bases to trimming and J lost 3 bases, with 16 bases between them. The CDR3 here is CASSQSPEGYYGYTF. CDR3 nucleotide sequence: TGTGCCAGCAGCCAATCCCCGGAGGGATACTATGGCTACACCTTC.

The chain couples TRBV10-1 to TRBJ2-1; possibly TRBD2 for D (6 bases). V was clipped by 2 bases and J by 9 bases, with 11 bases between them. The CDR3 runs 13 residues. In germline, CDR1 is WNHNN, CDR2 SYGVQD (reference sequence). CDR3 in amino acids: CASSETLGGEQFF. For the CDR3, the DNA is TGCGCCAGCAGTGAGACGCTGGGGGGTGAGCAGTTCTTC.

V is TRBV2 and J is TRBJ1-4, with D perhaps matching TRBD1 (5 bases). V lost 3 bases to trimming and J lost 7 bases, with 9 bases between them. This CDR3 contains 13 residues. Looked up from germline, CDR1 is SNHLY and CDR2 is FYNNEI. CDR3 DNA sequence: TGTGCCAGCAGTGATGGGGGAGGTGAAAAACTGTTTTTT. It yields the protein CASSDGGGEKLFF.

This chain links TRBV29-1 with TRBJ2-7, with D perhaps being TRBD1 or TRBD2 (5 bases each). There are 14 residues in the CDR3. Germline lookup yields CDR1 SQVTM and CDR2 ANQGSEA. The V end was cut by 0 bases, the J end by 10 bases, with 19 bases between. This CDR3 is CSVEEGASRSPQYF. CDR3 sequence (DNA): TGCAGCGTTGAAGAAGGGGCTAGCCGTAGTCCCCAGTACTTC.

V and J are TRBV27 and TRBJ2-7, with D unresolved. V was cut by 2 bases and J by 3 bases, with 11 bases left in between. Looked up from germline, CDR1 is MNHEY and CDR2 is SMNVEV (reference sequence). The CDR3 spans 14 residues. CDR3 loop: CASSLKPGYYEQYF. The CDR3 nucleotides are TGTGCCAGCAGTTTAAAGCCAGGATACTACGAGCAGTACTTC.

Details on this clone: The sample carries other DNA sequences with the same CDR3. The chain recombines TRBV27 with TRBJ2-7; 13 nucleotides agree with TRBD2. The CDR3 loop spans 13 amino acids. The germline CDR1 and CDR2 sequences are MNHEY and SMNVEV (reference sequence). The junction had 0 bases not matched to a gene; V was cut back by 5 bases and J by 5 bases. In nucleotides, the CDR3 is TGTGCCAGCAGTGGACTAGCGGGAGACGAGCAGTACTTC. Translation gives CASSGLAGDEQYF.

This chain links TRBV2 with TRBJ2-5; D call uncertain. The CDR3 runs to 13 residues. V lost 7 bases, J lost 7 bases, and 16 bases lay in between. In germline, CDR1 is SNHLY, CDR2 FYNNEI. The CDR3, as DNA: TGTGCCAGCAACCAAGACCCGGCCCGGACCCAGTACTTC. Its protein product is CASNQDPARTQYF.